This TCR beta chain was recovered during a study of cytomegalovirus exposure and HLA in healthy donors. This clone was observed a single time. This CDR3 has 15 residues. Germline lookup yields CDR1 SGDLS and CDR2 YYNGEE. V shed 4 bases and J 3 bases; nucleotides not matched to a gene: 10. Use of 60 Vbeta and 13 Jbeta primers characterized the PCR. The data were produced by immunoSEQ multiplex PCR, yet TCRdb's version contains in-frame clones alone and is incomplete. The sample includes over 150,000 clones, 80% of them seen just once. The receptor was derived from a man in his thirties or forties in good health and CMV-seropositive. Input material: PBMCs. The V gene is TRBV9, the J gene TRBJ2-7; 7 bases align to TRBD1. The chain's CDR3 is CASSPQTGSGYEQYF. The CDR3 bases are TGTGCCAGCAGCCCCCAGACAGGGTCAGGCTACGAGCAGTACTTC.